This T cell receptor (beta chain) comes out of a study of blood T cell repertoires in COVID-19. Study-wide background: Samples of COVID-19 (acute and convalescent) were obtained from the United States, Italy and Spain. Nucleic acid was either cDNA or gDNA, and it came from T cells, B-cell-depleted T cells, or PBMCs.

The CDR3 loop spans 13 amino acids. Germline-derived CDR1 and CDR2 are MNHEY and SVGAGI. Trimming cost V 4 bases and J 8 bases, with 15 bases left between them. Authors' methods: Amplification of reference gene primers was used by the study to estimate nucleated cell counts. The table came from immunoSEQ multiplex PCR; TCRdb's copy has only in-frame clones and leaves some out. V, J and clone size are taken as reported in that table, and D and trimming were inferred from the DNA itself. This table holds about 200,000 clones, over 80% found once. The clonotype originates from a human donor in a cohort sampled during active COVID-19. The sample taken for sequencing was peripheral blood. The chain couples TRBV6-5 to TRBJ2-7; tentative D call: TRBD1 (5 bases). The CDR3 coding sequence is TGTGCCAGCAGTTCCAGAAGGGGTACGCAGCAGTACTTC. Its translation: CASSSRRGTQQYF.